The 13 T cell receptor beta chains below all came from one sample that was sequenced in a study of Graves' ophthalmopathy and Graves' hyperthyroidism. The authors amplified TCR beta CDR3 regions from RNA transcripts. Investigators did first-round RT-PCR with HTBI primers, then second-round multiplex PCR. A single record per CDR3 protein comes from TCRdb applying MiXCR to the multiplex PCR reads. Here the sample spans a few hundred thousand distinct CDR3 sequences, around 19% being singletons. Sequenced: peripheral blood. The receptor source for this set is a woman in her late teens or twenties with Graves' ophthalmopathy.

The chain recombines TRBV20-1 with TRBJ2-4; D not certain. The CDR3 sequence is 16 residues long. V gave up 5 bases and J gave up 0 bases, with 17 bases separating them. The germline V gene has CDR1 DFQATT and CDR2 SNEGSKA (reference sequence). CDR3 DNA sequence: TGCAGTGCTGGGCGAATTGGCGGAATAGCCAAAAACATTCAGTACTTC. Protein: CSAGRIGGIAKNIQYF.

There are a few counts of this clonotype. The chain employs TRBV30 and TRBJ1-3; tentative D call: TRBD1 (5 bases). V was shortened by 0 bases and J by 0 bases, with 12 bases between the two germline ends. There are 16 residues in the CDR3. Germline V gene lookup returns CDR1 GTSNPN and CDR2 SVGIG (reference sequence). The CDR3 spells CAWSVSGRLSGNTIYF. For the CDR3, the DNA is TGTGCCTGGAGTGTCTCGGGGCGGCTCTCTGGAAACACCATATATTTT. The complete variable domain, with remaining parts taken from reference TRBV30 and TRBJ1-3, reads SQTIHQWPATLVQPVGSPLSLECTVEGTSNPNLYWYRQAAGRGLQLLFYSVGIGQISSEVPQNLSASRPQDRQFILSSKKLLLSDSGFYLCAWSVSGRLSGNTIYFGEGSWLTVV.

This clonotype has at least ten counts. The chain carries TRBV6-2 or TRBV6-3 and TRBJ2-7, with a tentative D call TRBD2 (5 bases). V lost 5 bases and J lost 6, with 5 bases in between. The germline gives CDR1 MNHEY, CDR2 SVGEGT. The CDR3 runs 10 residues. CDR3 coding DNA: TGTGCCAGCAGTGGACTCGAGCAGTACTTC. Translating gives CASSGLEQYF.

The chain carries TRBV5-1 and TRBJ2-2; TRBD1 agrees at 9 bases. The CDR3 length is 15 residues. V lost 4 bases to trimming and J lost 10 bases; unmatched junction nucleotides: 11. Germline values: CDR1 SGHRS, CDR2 YFSETQ. CDR3 sequence reads: CASSDLATGGAELFF. The CDR3 DNA reads TGCGCCAGCAGCGACCTGGCCACAGGGGGCGCGGAGCTGTTTTTT.

Ten or more counts support this clonotype. J is TRBJ1-1 and V is TRBV30; 9 bases match TRBD1. The CDR3 sequence is 11 residues long. Germline trimming cut 5 bases from V and 8 bases from J; bases unmatched to any gene: 3. Germline V gives CDR1 GTSNPN, CDR2 SVGIG (reference sequence). The CDR3 nucleotides read TGTGCCTGGGGAGACAGGGGGGAAGCTTTCTTT. Translated, it gives CAWGDRGEAFF.

This sequence joins TRBV9 and TRBJ2-7; TRBD1 might be the D (6 bases). The V end was cut by 3 bases, the J end by 0 bases, with 19 bases between. The CDR3 totals 17 residues. The germline V gene encodes CDR1 SGDLS and CDR2 YYNGEE. The CDR3 nucleotides read TGTGCCAGCAGCGAAGGTTCAGGGGTGGCCGACTCCTACGAGCAGTACTTC. Translated, it gives CASSEGSGVADSYEQYF.

The V call is TRBV6-5, the J call TRBJ2-7; TRBD2 matches at 11 bases. Germline V gives CDR1 MNHEY, CDR2 SVGAGI. The CDR3 totals 16 residues. J gave up 7 bases and V 4 bases, and 12 bases lay outside the gene matches. CDR3 loop: CASSSYIAGGPGEQYF. CDR3 in DNA: TGTGCCAGCAGTTCATATATAGCGGGAGGGCCAGGGGAGCAGTACTTC.

In this sample, this clonotype turned up many times. The CDR3 region is CASSGRVNTGELFF. For the CDR3, the DNA is TGTGCCAGCAGTGGGAGGGTTAACACCGGGGAGCTGTTTTTT. V usage is TRBV27 and J usage is TRBJ2-2; 7 nucleotides agree with TRBD2. Germline lookup yields CDR1 MNHEY and CDR2 SMNVEV (reference sequence). V lost 5 bases and J lost 2; bases outside the gene matches: 2. This CDR3 comprises 14 residues.

In its sample, this clonotype was seen many times. The rearrangement uses TRBV7-8 and TRBJ2-5; tentatively, D is TRBD2 (5 bases). The CDR3 has 15 amino acids. The germline V gene encodes CDR1 SGHVS and CDR2 FQNEAQ. V lost 6 bases and J 5 bases, leaving 19 bases between the germline ends. The CDR3 protein is CASRRTAHSGETQYF. DNA of the CDR3: TGTGCCAGCAGACGGACTGCCCATTCTGGGGAGACCCAGTACTTC.

There are many counts of this clonotype. The chain uses TRBV20-1 and TRBJ1-5; D is unclear. Germline lookup yields CDR1 DFQATT and CDR2 SNEGSKA (reference sequence). This CDR3 contains 12 residues. Trimming removed 6 bases from V and 4 bases from J, with 10 bases in between. CDR3 DNA: TGCAGTGCGTACAAGGTGAATCAGCCCCAGCATTTT. Its translation is CSAYKVNQPQHF.

This chain connects TRBV12-3 or TRBV12-4 to TRBJ2-7, with 8 positions matching TRBD1. V was pared by 6 bases and J by 4 bases, with 8 bases of the junction left unmatched. The CDR3 covers 14 residues. Written as DNA, the CDR3 is TGTGCCAGCAGCCTCGGGACAGGAGAATACGAGCAGTACTTC. Amino acids: CASSLGTGEYEQYF.

In its sample, this clonotype was seen once. This rearrangement joins TRBV14 to TRBJ2-5; D may match TRBD1 or TRBD2 (5 bases each). The germline V and J ends were trimmed by 2 bases and 7 bases, with 17 bases remaining between them. The length of the CDR3 is 15 residues. CDR1 is SGHDN and CDR2 is FVKESK in the germline V gene. This CDR3 is CASSQLGTDSRTQYF. The DNA of the CDR3 is TGTGCCAGCAGCCAACTGGGGACCGATAGTAGGACCCAGTACTTC.

This clonotype occurred many times. The rearrangement joins TRBV6-2 or TRBV6-3 to TRBJ2-7; TRBD1 matches 7 bases. There are 14 residues in the CDR3. Germline CDR1 is MNHEY and CDR2 is SVGEGT. The J segment lost 4 bases and the V segment lost 4 bases, leaving 7 bases of the junction unmatched. The CDR3 is CASSSRTGQYEQYF. The CDR3 coding sequence is TGTGCCAGCAGTTCCCGGACAGGACAATACGAGCAGTACTTC.